The sequence of this T cell receptor beta chain was determined in a study of technical replicates of blood from several donors. This clone has only one observation. TCRdb keeps only in-frame clones here, not all; method: immunoSEQ multiplex PCR. In the table there are over 60,000 clones, 93% of which are singletons. The CDR3 runs to 15 residues. V lost 7 bases, J lost 3 bases, and 19 bases lay in between. From germline, CDR1 is SGHAT and CDR2 FQNNGV. The receptor's source is a human donor in good health. Sample: T cells isolated from PBMCs. The chain couples TRBV11-2 to TRBJ2-7, with D possibly being TRBD2 (5 bases). CDR3 DNA: TGTGCCAGCAAGCTTAGTTACGGGAATTACTACGAGCAGTACTTC. Its protein is CASKLSYGNYYEQYF.